The 9 T cell receptor beta chains listed next were all sequenced from one sample in a study of T cells in Graves' hyperthyroidism and ophthalmopathy. The source material, RNA transcripts, was used to amplify TCR beta CDR3 regions. HTBI primers were the set used in a first-round RT-PCR of the TCR CDR3. Each CDR3 protein gets one entry after TCRdb re-called the multiplex PCR reads with MiXCR. Of approximately 640,000 distinct CDR3 sequences in the sample, roughly 17% are singletons; the top ten hold around 16%. Sequenced: blood. Receptors were obtained from a middle-aged man with Graves' hyperthyroidism.

This clonotype has more than one count but fewer than ten. The chain carries TRBV5-1 and TRBJ1-5, with a weak D call TRBD1 (6 bases). V was shortened by 0 bases and J by 6 bases, with 10 bases between the two germline ends. This CDR3 comprises 14 residues. Germline V CDR1 and CDR2: SGHRS, YFSETQ. The DNA of the CDR3 is TGCGCCAGCAGCTTGGATGGGGGCCTTCAGCCCCAGCATTTT. Protein product: CASSLDGGLQPQHF.

This clonotype was detected ten times or more. Here the CDR3 reads CASSRGAATYNEQFF. In nucleotides, the CDR3 is TGTGCCAGCAGCCGAGGGGCGGCCACCTACAATGAGCAGTTCTTC. The J gene is TRBJ2-1, the V gene TRBV7-2; D may correspond to TRBD1 or TRBD2 (5 bases each). CDR1 and CDR2 from the germline V gene are SGHTA and FQGNSA. V was pared by 5 bases and J by 2 bases, with 13 bases between. This CDR3 comprises 15 residues.

This clonotype has just a few counts. The chain joins TRBV4-3 to TRBJ1-4, with D hard to call. The CDR3 is made up of 15 amino acids. Trimming pared 3 bases from V and 7 bases from J, leaving 15 bases between. Germline V gene lookup returns CDR1 LGHNA and CDR2 YSLEER. The CDR3 sequence is CASSQAYLGTEKLFF. The CDR3 DNA reads as TGCGCCAGCAGCCAGGCCTACTTGGGTACTGAAAAACTGTTTTTT.

CDR3 loop: CASSQELLGTAYGYTF. The CDR3 DNA is TGCGCCAGCAGCCAGGAATTACTCGGGACGGCCTATGGCTACACCTTC. V usage is TRBV4-3 and J usage is TRBJ1-2; D is perhaps TRBD1 (5 bases). Germline CDR1 LGHNA, CDR2 YSLEER. The CDR3 is 16 residues long. V dropped 3 bases and J dropped 4 bases, with 18 bases sitting between them.

Details on this clonotype: The germline gene is not matched at one end of the junction; a read error may be the cause. The DNA of the CDR3 is TGTGTCAGCAGCGGTTTAAGGGGACTAGCAGCCCTCACAGATACGCAGTATTTT. As protein: CVSSGLRGLAALTDTQYF. J is TRBJ2-3 and V is TRBV7-8; 9 nucleotides match TRBD2. This CDR3 has 18 residues. Germline-derived CDR1 and CDR2 are SGHVS and FQNEAQ.

The J gene is TRBJ1-3, the V gene TRBV9, with D possibly being TRBD1 (5 bases). Germline V gene data show CDR1 as SGDLS and CDR2 as YYNGEE. V lost 0 bases to trimming and J lost 0 bases, with 7 bases between them. This CDR3 region has 15 residues. The CDR3 is CASSVGQLSGNTIYF. The CDR3 nucleotides read TGTGCCAGCAGCGTAGGACAGCTCTCTGGAAACACCATATATTTT. The variable domain in full, with the rest retrieved from reference TRBV9 and TRBJ1-3, is DSGVTQTPKHLITATGQRVTLRCSPRSGDLSVYWYQQSLDQGLQFLIQYYNGEERAKGNILERFSAQQFPDLHSELNLSSLELGDSALYFCASSVGQLSGNTIYFGEGSWLTVV.

This sequence joins TRBV20-1 and TRBJ1-1; 7 bases line up with TRBD1. CDR3 length: 14 residues. V lost 0 bases, J lost 7 bases, and 8 bases stayed unmatched. CDR1 is DFQATT, CDR2 SNEGSKA, per germline (reference sequence). The CDR3 DNA is TGCAGTGCTAGAGATCAGGGCAGGGGGAATGAAGCTTTCTTT. Translating it yields CSARDQGRGNEAFF.

The genes are TRBV6-1 and TRBJ1-5, with D possibly TRBD1 on 6 matching bases. This CDR3 region has 14 residues. The germline V gene has CDR1 MNHNS and CDR2 SASEGT. Trimming removed 0 bases at V and 7 bases at J, with 10 bases between. CDR3 nucleotides: TGTGCCAGCAGTGAAGCAGGGGGTACCCAGCCCCAGCATTTT. Translated: CASSEAGGTQPQHF.

The rearrangement links TRBV28 to TRBJ1-4, with TRBD1 as a possible D gene (6 bases). CDR1 is MDHEN and CDR2 is SYDVKM in the germline V gene. The germline V and J ends were trimmed by 5 bases and 6 bases, with 16 bases remaining between them. There are 15 residues in the CDR3. The CDR3 region is CASSNRAGEDEKLFF. DNA of the CDR3: TGTGCCAGCAGTAACCGGGCAGGGGAGGATGAAAAACTGTTTTTT.